One T cell receptor beta chain is described in this entry. Its cognate antigen is unknown. With 3 bases clipped from V and 4 bases from J, the junction kept 4 bases outside the gene matches. This CDR3 comprises 14 residues. Germline-derived CDR1 and CDR2 are SGHRS and YFSETQ. Sequencing used immunoSEQ multiplex PCR; TCRdb keeps in-frame clones, though not all of them. The sample comprises just under 250,000 clones, over 75% of which are singletons, and roughly a tenth rests with the top ten. These data belong to a study of Ad26.COV2.S vaccination and SARS-CoV-2 variants. The study's findings and limits: Substantial response breadth was reportedly seen for spike-specific CD8+ and CD4+ T cells after vaccination.

Treatment described: 15 to 20 received Ad26.COV2.S at low or high dose, single or two shots; five or six received placebo; per-sample allocation not given. Samples were taken on day 63 after the first vaccine or placebo injection. In the vaccine, an Ad26 vector expressed the SARS-CoV-2 spike of the Wuhan strain. The sequence was obtained from a person aged 18-65 years who received the Ad26.COV2.S COVID-19 vaccine or a placebo. Sample: peripheral blood, taken in a trial of Ad26.COV2.S vaccine versus placebo. The V call is TRBV5-1, the J call TRBJ1-1; 9 positions match TRBD1. CDR3 sequence reads: CASSSTGGFTEAFF. CDR3 DNA sequence: TGCGCCAGCAGCTCGACAGGGGGATTCACTGAAGCTTTCTTT.